This T cell receptor (beta chain) comes out of a study of vaccination and CD4 T cells after COVID-19. Study observations and caveats: The study found median SARS-CoV-2-reactive clonotypes rising from 21 to 38, not significantly.

TCRdb re-derived calls from the PCR reads in MiXCR, one entry per CDR3 protein. The data show about 36,000 distinct CDR3 sequences, more than 30% seen once. The time point denotes: late sampling 161 to 241 days after vaccination in a few convalescent patients. Comments on this clonotype: Its antigen is not identified.

The source was CD4+ T cells from blood, collected about 7 months after SARS-CoV-2 vaccination. This receptor was identified in a human donor who had recovered from COVID-19.

Here the CDR3 DNA reads TGTGCCATCAGTGAGATCGAAGATAATTCACCCCTCCACTTT. Encoded protein: CAISEIEDNSPLHF. V usage is TRBV10-3 and J usage is TRBJ1-6; no clear D. The CDR3 covers 14 residues. In germline, CDR1 is ENHRY, CDR2 SYGVKD. V shed 2 bases and J shed 5 bases, with 7 bases lying between them.